The rows below give T cell receptor beta chains drawn from one sample of a study of T-cell memory formation after mild COVID-19. TCRdb re-derived calls from the 5' RACE reads in MiXCR, one entry per CDR3 protein. This sample has a few hundred thousand distinct CDR3 sequences; around 21% occur once, and the top ten carry under 15%. The sequenced material came from PBMCs or a T cell subset sorted from them (not recorded which). These receptors were obtained from an adult woman who had mild COVID-19 (a few samples of this study predate the infection). Cell type and time point are not known. Both conserved end residues are part of each CDR3. D genes are given only for firm matches. Expanded clones are given a class, and other clones once, few, many or no size at all.

j_gene: TRBJ1-1; abundance: -; v_gene: TRBV12-3/TRBV12-4; len: 14; d_gene: TRBD1; CDR3nt: TGTGCCAGCATTATTACAGGGGTGAACACTGAAGCTTTCTTT; CDR3aa: CASIITGVNTEAFF
j_gene: TRBJ2-1; abundance: -; v_gene: TRBV2; len: 12; d_gene: -; CDR3nt: TGTGCCAGCAGTGAGGCAGCCAATGAGCAGTTCTTC; CDR3aa: CASSEAANEQFF
j_gene: TRBJ1-5; abundance: -; v_gene: TRBV6-5; len: 11; d_gene: -; CDR3nt: TGTGCCAGCAGTTACTCCCCGCCCCAGCATTTT; CDR3aa: CASSYSPPQHF
j_gene: TRBJ2-3; abundance: few; v_gene: TRBV9; len: 15; d_gene: TRBD1; CDR3nt: TGTGCCAGCAGCGCCTGGGACAGGACCGCAGATACGCAGTATTTT; CDR3aa: CASSAWDRTADTQYF
j_gene: TRBJ2-1; abundance: -; v_gene: TRBV24-1; len: 15; d_gene: TRBD2; CDR3nt: TGTGCCACCAGTGATCCGTCAGCGGGGGACAATGAGCAGTTCTTC; CDR3aa: CATSDPSAGDNEQFF
j_gene: TRBJ2-7; abundance: -; v_gene: TRBV5-1; len: 11; d_gene: -; CDR3nt: TGCGCCAGCAGCTCCGGGAGTCAGCAGTACTTC; CDR3aa: CASSSGSQQYF
j_gene: TRBJ1-1; abundance: few; v_gene: TRBV11-3; len: 14; d_gene: -; CDR3nt: TGTGCCAGCAGCCCAGACGGGGTACTCCGCGAAGCTTTCTTT; CDR3aa: CASSPDGVLREAFF
j_gene: TRBJ2-2; abundance: -; v_gene: TRBV15; len: 14; d_gene: -; CDR3nt: TGTGCCACCAGCAGAGATAACCCCACCGGGGAGCTGTTTTTT; CDR3aa: CATSRDNPTGELFF
j_gene: TRBJ2-7; abundance: -; v_gene: TRBV29-1; len: 13; d_gene: -; CDR3nt: TGCAGCGTTGAAGGGGAGAGCTCCTACGAGCAGTACTTC; CDR3aa: CSVEGESSYEQYF
j_gene: TRBJ1-2; abundance: -; v_gene: TRBV12-3/TRBV12-4; len: 12; d_gene: -; CDR3nt: TGTGCCAGCAGTTTAGGAGCGAATGGCTACACCTTC; CDR3aa: CASSLGANGYTF
j_gene: TRBJ2-1; abundance: few; v_gene: TRBV11-2; len: 15; d_gene: -; CDR3nt: TGTGCCAGCAGCTTAGGGGATACCAGATACAATGAGCAGTTCTTC; CDR3aa: CASSLGDTRYNEQFF
j_gene: TRBJ2-1; abundance: many; v_gene: TRBV4-2; len: 16; d_gene: -; CDR3nt: TGTGCCAGCAGCCAAGAAAACGGGGCCTCCTACAATGAGCAGTTCTTC; CDR3aa: CASSQENGASYNEQFF
j_gene: TRBJ1-2; abundance: -; v_gene: TRBV4-1; len: 15; d_gene: TRBD1; CDR3nt: TGCGCCAGCAGCCAAGCTCGGACAGGGATCTATGGCTACACCTTC; CDR3aa: CASSQARTGIYGYTF
j_gene: TRBJ1-6; abundance: -; v_gene: TRBV5-1; len: 17; d_gene: TRBD1; CDR3nt: TGCGCCAGCAGCTTGACGTTCCGGGACAGTTATAATTCACCCCTCCACTTT; CDR3aa: CASSLTFRDSYNSPLHF
j_gene: TRBJ2-7; abundance: -; v_gene: TRBV18; len: 12; d_gene: -; CDR3nt: TGTGCCAGCTCACCCCAGCAAGTCGAGCAGTACTTC; CDR3aa: CASSPQQVEQYF
j_gene: TRBJ2-1; abundance: -; v_gene: TRBV29-1; len: 16; d_gene: TRBD1; CDR3nt: TGCAGCGTTGAAAACGGATTCGCCGGGACAGACAATGAGCAGTTCTTC; CDR3aa: CSVENGFAGTDNEQFF
j_gene: TRBJ2-2; abundance: few; v_gene: TRBV4-1; len: 17; d_gene: -; CDR3nt: TGCGCCAGCAGCCCGGGCGCGTTAAAAAGGGACACCGGGGAGCTGTTTTTT; CDR3aa: CASSPGALKRDTGELFF
j_gene: TRBJ2-7; abundance: -; v_gene: TRBV4-1; len: 17; d_gene: TRBD2; CDR3nt: TGCGCCAGCAGCCAAGATTCCCCAGCGGGGAGCTCCTACGAGCAGTACTTC; CDR3aa: CASSQDSPAGSSYEQYF
j_gene: TRBJ2-5; abundance: -; v_gene: TRBV12-3/TRBV12-4; len: 14; d_gene: -; CDR3nt: TGTGCCAGCAGTTTCTCCGGACGGGGAGAGACCCAGTACTTC; CDR3aa: CASSFSGRGETQYF
j_gene: TRBJ2-5; abundance: -; v_gene: TRBV9; len: 14; d_gene: -; CDR3nt: TGTGCCAGCAGCGTTGATGGGGTCGAAGAGACCCAGTACTTC; CDR3aa: CASSVDGVEETQYF
j_gene: TRBJ2-7; abundance: -; v_gene: TRBV6-1; len: 15; d_gene: -; CDR3nt: TGTGCCAGCAGTGAGTCGGTGGGGCGTTCACACGAGCAGTACTTC; CDR3aa: CASSESVGRSHEQYF
j_gene: TRBJ2-1; abundance: few; v_gene: TRBV7-9; len: 11; d_gene: -; CDR3nt: TGTGCCAGCAGAGAGGGAAATGAGCAGTTCTTC; CDR3aa: CASREGNEQFF
j_gene: TRBJ2-2; abundance: few; v_gene: TRBV5-1; len: 16; d_gene: -; CDR3nt: TGCGCCAGCAGCTTGGATGGTGATAGTCTGGGGGAGGAGCTGTTTTTT; CDR3aa: CASSLDGDSLGEELFF
j_gene: TRBJ2-5; abundance: few; v_gene: TRBV5-1; len: 14; d_gene: -; CDR3nt: TGCGCCAGCAGCTTCAGCGTGAAGGGCGAGACCCAGTACTTC; CDR3aa: CASSFSVKGETQYF
j_gene: TRBJ2-1; abundance: -; v_gene: TRBV7-3; len: 19; d_gene: TRBD2; CDR3nt: TGTGCCAGCAGCCCTGGGGGAGGACTAGCGGGGATTTCCTACAATGAGCAGTTCTTC; CDR3aa: CASSPGGGLAGISYNEQFF
j_gene: TRBJ2-7; abundance: -; v_gene: TRBV27; len: 13; d_gene: -; CDR3nt: TGTGCCAGCAGTTTGTCCGGGGTCTACGAGCAGTACTTC; CDR3aa: CASSLSGVYEQYF
j_gene: TRBJ1-1; abundance: few; v_gene: TRBV18; len: 13; d_gene: -; CDR3nt: TGTGCCAGCTCACCACCAGACAACACTGAAGCTTTCTTT; CDR3aa: CASSPPDNTEAFF
j_gene: TRBJ2-1; abundance: few; v_gene: TRBV4-3; len: 16; d_gene: TRBD2; CDR3nt: TGCGCCAGCAGCCAAGGGGGGGGAGGGCCAGGGAATGAGCAGTTCTTC; CDR3aa: CASSQGGGGPGNEQFF
j_gene: TRBJ1-2; abundance: few; v_gene: TRBV12-3/TRBV12-4; len: 16; d_gene: TRBD1; CDR3nt: TGTGCCAGCAGTTCCCCCGGCTTCCAGGGGGACTATGGCTACACCTTC; CDR3aa: CASSSPGFQGDYGYTF
j_gene: TRBJ1-1; abundance: few; v_gene: TRBV6-2/TRBV6-3; len: 15; d_gene: -; CDR3nt: TGTGCCAGCAGTTATGTGGGTCCTCGGAACACTGAAGCTTTCTTT; CDR3aa: CASSYVGPRNTEAFF
j_gene: TRBJ2-7; abundance: -; v_gene: TRBV9; len: 15; d_gene: -; CDR3nt: TGTGCCAGCAGCCCCGGGTGGGGTAGGTCCTACGAGCAGTACTTC; CDR3aa: CASSPGWGRSYEQYF
j_gene: TRBJ1-5; abundance: -; v_gene: TRBV19; len: 13; d_gene: -; CDR3nt: TGTGCCAGTACCTCAGACAGGATTAAGCCCCAGCATTTT; CDR3aa: CASTSDRIKPQHF
j_gene: TRBJ1-2; abundance: -; v_gene: TRBV5-1; len: 13; d_gene: -; CDR3nt: TGCGCCAGCAGCTTGGATGGTCCCTATGGCTACACCTTC; CDR3aa: CASSLDGPYGYTF
j_gene: TRBJ2-7; abundance: -; v_gene: TRBV5-1; len: 14; d_gene: TRBD2; CDR3nt: TGCGCCAGCAGCTTGTTTGGTTCAGCGGGGGAGCAGTACTTC; CDR3aa: CASSLFGSAGEQYF
j_gene: TRBJ2-3; abundance: -; v_gene: TRBV5-6; len: 13; d_gene: TRBD1; CDR3nt: TGTGCCAGCAGCTTTGCCACCACCGGGACAGGGGCCTTT; CDR3aa: CASSFATTGTGAF
j_gene: TRBJ2-7; abundance: few; v_gene: TRBV4-2; len: 13; d_gene: -; CDR3nt: TGTGCCAGCAGCCAAGATCTGGGGGACTCCGAGTACTTC; CDR3aa: CASSQDLGDSEYF
j_gene: TRBJ1-1; abundance: -; v_gene: TRBV10-3; len: 14; d_gene: -; CDR3nt: TGTGCCATCAGTGAGTGGGGGGTTCACACTGAAGCTTTCTTT; CDR3aa: CAISEWGVHTEAFF
j_gene: TRBJ2-7; abundance: few; v_gene: TRBV12-3/TRBV12-4; len: 14; d_gene: -; CDR3nt: TGTGCCAGCAGTTTCGTCCCGAGCTCCTACGAGCAGTACTTC; CDR3aa: CASSFVPSSYEQYF
j_gene: TRBJ2-2; abundance: few; v_gene: TRBV4-2; len: 15; d_gene: -; CDR3nt: TGTGCCAGCAGCCAAGTCTTTAGGGGCACCGGGGAGCTGTTTTTT; CDR3aa: CASSQVFRGTGELFF
j_gene: TRBJ2-7; abundance: -; v_gene: TRBV7-2; len: 18; d_gene: -; CDR3nt: TGTGCCAGCAGCTTTCCGGCGGGACCTTTAAAGAGCTCCTACGAGCAGTACTTC; CDR3aa: CASSFPAGPLKSSYEQYF
j_gene: TRBJ2-1; abundance: -; v_gene: TRBV29-1; len: 11; d_gene: TRBD2; CDR3nt: TGCAGCGTTGGACTAGCAAGTGAGCAGTTCTTC; CDR3aa: CSVGLASEQFF
j_gene: TRBJ2-3; abundance: -; v_gene: TRBV7-6; len: 16; d_gene: -; CDR3nt: TGTGCCAGTACCGAGGACGGAACCCTTAGCACAGATACGCAGTATTTT; CDR3aa: CASTEDGTLSTDTQYF
j_gene: TRBJ1-6; abundance: few; v_gene: TRBV2; len: 18; d_gene: TRBD1; CDR3nt: TGTGCCAGCAGTGAAGCATTACAGGGGGCTTCGTATAATTCACCCCTCCACTTT; CDR3aa: CASSEALQGASYNSPLHF
j_gene: TRBJ2-7; abundance: many; v_gene: TRBV27; len: 14; d_gene: -; CDR3nt: TGTGCCAGCAAGGGCAGACAAGGAACATACGAGCAGTACTTC; CDR3aa: CASKGRQGTYEQYF
j_gene: TRBJ1-1; abundance: few; v_gene: TRBV5-1; len: 14; d_gene: -; CDR3nt: TGCGCCAGCAACCTAGGCCGCGACCTGACTGAAGCTTTCTTT; CDR3aa: CASNLGRDLTEAFF
j_gene: TRBJ2-1; abundance: -; v_gene: TRBV14; len: 16; d_gene: TRBD2; CDR3nt: TGTGCCAGCAGCCAAGACGGAGCGGGGTTAATTAGGGAGCAGTTCTTC; CDR3aa: CASSQDGAGLIREQFF
j_gene: TRBJ2-1; abundance: -; v_gene: TRBV11-2; len: 14; d_gene: TRBD1; CDR3nt: TGTGCCAGCAGCATCCGACAGGGAAAGGATGAGCAGTTCTTC; CDR3aa: CASSIRQGKDEQFF
j_gene: TRBJ1-1; abundance: -; v_gene: TRBV12-3/TRBV12-4; len: 11; d_gene: -; CDR3nt: TGTGCCAGCAGCCGACAGGTTGAAGCTTTCTTT; CDR3aa: CASSRQVEAFF
j_gene: TRBJ2-1; abundance: many; v_gene: TRBV30; len: 10; d_gene: -; CDR3nt: TGTGCGGCGGGAAGTGATGAGCAGTTCTTC; CDR3aa: CAAGSDEQFF
j_gene: TRBJ2-7; abundance: -; v_gene: TRBV15; len: 16; d_gene: -; CDR3nt: TGTGCCACCAGCAGAGATCGACAGCTGTTAGACTTCGAGCAGTACTTC; CDR3aa: CATSRDRQLLDFEQYF
j_gene: TRBJ1-3; abundance: -; v_gene: TRBV7-9; len: 17; d_gene: TRBD1; CDR3nt: TGTGCCAGCAGCACATCTCTTCAGGGGGCGGCTGGAAACACCATATATTTT; CDR3aa: CASSTSLQGAAGNTIYF